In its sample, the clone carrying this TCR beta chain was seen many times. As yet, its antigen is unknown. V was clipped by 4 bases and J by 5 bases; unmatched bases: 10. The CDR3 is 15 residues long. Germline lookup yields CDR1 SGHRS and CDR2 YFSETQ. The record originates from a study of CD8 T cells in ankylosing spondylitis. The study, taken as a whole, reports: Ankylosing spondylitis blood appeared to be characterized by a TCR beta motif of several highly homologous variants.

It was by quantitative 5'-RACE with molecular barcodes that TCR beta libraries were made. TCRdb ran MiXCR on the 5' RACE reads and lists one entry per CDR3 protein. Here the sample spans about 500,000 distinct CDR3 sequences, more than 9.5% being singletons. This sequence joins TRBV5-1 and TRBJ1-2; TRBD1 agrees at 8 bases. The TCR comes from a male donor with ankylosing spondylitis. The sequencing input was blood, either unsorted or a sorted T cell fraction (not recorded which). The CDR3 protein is CASSLEGQGGYGYTF. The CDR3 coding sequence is TGCGCCAGCAGCCTAGAAGGACAGGGAGGGTATGGCTACACCTTC.